This T cell receptor beta chain was documented in a study of T cell repertoires in ileal Crohn's disease. The CDR3 has 14 residues. The germline V gene has CDR1 SEHNR and CDR2 FQNEAQ (reference sequence). V lost 5 bases, J lost 8 bases, and 6 bases stayed unmatched. This sample's time point: neoterminal ileum biopsy at postoperative endoscopy, about 6 months after surgery. Repertoires were generated with immunoSEQ multiplex PCR, while TCRdb's copy carries only in-frame clones and drops some. The sample lists tens of thousands of clones; 85% to 90% were seen once. The chain couples TRBV7-9 to TRBJ1-4; 9 positions agree with TRBD1. This clonotype originated in an adult with Crohn's disease. The sequencing input was ileal tissue. CDR3 residues: CASSAPGQGEKLFF. DNA for the CDR3: TGTGCCAGCAGCGCTCCGGGACAGGGAGAAAAACTGTTTTTT.